This T cell receptor beta chain stems from a study of T cells after posttransplantation cyclophosphamide. Broader study findings: Tissue-infiltrating T cells from skin or gut overlapped little with blood T cells.

Treatment was busulfan-fludarabine conditioning, a marrow graft, and cyclophosphamide on days +3 and +4. V shed 3 bases and J shed 0 bases, with 9 bases lying between them. In germline, CDR1 is LNHNV, CDR2 YYDKDF (reference sequence). The CDR3 is 15 residues long. This table comes from immunoSEQ multiplex PCR, and its TCRdb copy is limited to in-frame clones, with some not included. The sample yields approximately 39,000 clones, 78% seen once. This clone has only a few counts. The target antigen is unknown. The chain has TRBV15 and TRBJ2-1, with TRBD1 as a possible D gene (6 bases). The source material was CD4+ T cells sorted from blood, sampled just over 1,900 days after a stem cell transplant with posttransplant cyclophosphamide. The source of this sequence is a female patient aged 40 to 55 who received an allogeneic stem cell transplant from a related donor, was CMV-positive, and had no GVHD. Some T cells may trace back to the graft donor. The chain's CDR3 is CATSRDSLSYNEQFF. The DNA of the CDR3 is TGTGCCACCAGCAGGGACAGTCTCTCCTACAATGAGCAGTTCTTC.